The 6 T cell receptor beta chains presented below share a single source sample, sequenced in a study of cytomegalovirus exposure and HLA in healthy donors (dated by TCRdb to between 2016 and 2019). Library preparation was by the immunoSEQ multiplex PCR assay. The table comes from immuneACCESS by way of TCRdb, which keeps in-frame sequences with V and J called. Part of the clones is missing from these tables; in studies checked, under half for an unresolved V gene and the rest for unknown reasons. This sample holds 120,000 to 150,000 clones; around 86% were observed only once. The ten largest clonotypes hold approximately 10% of the sample. The sample was PBMCs. The receptors were sampled from a man between 18 and 29 years old in good health and CMV-seropositive.

V and J are TRBV7-6 and TRBJ2-3; D is ambiguous. Per germline, CDR1 SGHVS and CDR2 FNYEAQ. V lost 5 bases, J lost 5 bases, and 8 bases lay in between. This CDR3 is 12 amino acids long. CDR3 in amino acids: CASSPPLDTQYF. The CDR3 nucleotides read TGTGCCAGCAGCCCCCCGTTAGATACGCAGTATTTT.

The V gene is TRBV18, the J gene TRBJ1-4; D not resolved. Germline V gene lookup returns CDR1 KGHSH and CDR2 LQKENI. CDR3 length: 14 amino acids. The germline V and J ends were trimmed by 3 bases and 8 bases, with 13 bases remaining between them. The DNA of the CDR3 is TGTGCCAGCTCACCGGGTCAGGTTCGAGAAAAACTGTTTTTT. This sequence encodes CASSPGQVREKLFF.

The chain is built from TRBV7-2 and TRBJ1-5; the D is unclear. Trimming shortened V by 5 bases and J by 7 bases, and 12 bases separated the two germline ends. Looked up from germline, CDR1 is SGHTA and CDR2 is FQGNSA. The CDR3 runs to 13 residues. The CDR3 is CASSPPGGQPQHF. DNA for the CDR3: TGTGCCAGCAGCCCACCAGGAGGCCAGCCCCAGCATTTT.

There are a few counts of this clone. This chain links TRBV5-4 with TRBJ1-2; no clear D gene. CDR1 is SGHNT, CDR2 YYREEE, per germline (reference sequence). V was clipped by 0 bases and J by 3 bases, with 9 bases between them. This CDR3 comprises 14 residues. CDR3 in amino acids: CASSLASVDYGYTF. The CDR3, as DNA: TGTGCCAGCAGCTTGGCCTCCGTCGACTATGGCTACACCTTC.

V gene TRBV6-6 combines with J gene TRBJ1-5; D unclear. Germline V gene data show CDR1 as MNHNY and CDR2 as SVGAGI (reference sequence). The CDR3 covers 14 residues. V was shortened by 7 bases and J by 3 bases, with 13 bases between the two germline ends. CDR3 in amino acids: CASKDLGVNQPQHF. Here the CDR3 DNA reads TGTGCCAGCAAGGACCTCGGGGTCAATCAGCCCCAGCATTTT.

This chain uses TRBV18 with TRBJ1-2, with 8 bases matching TRBD1. With 5 bases clipped from V and 1 base from J, the junction kept 6 bases outside the gene matches. Germline lookup yields CDR1 KGHSH and CDR2 LQKENI. The CDR3 sequence is 15 residues long. Here the CDR3 DNA reads TGTGCCAGCTCATCCCAGGACAGGGTTAACTATGGCTACACCTTC. Its protein is CASSSQDRVNYGYTF.